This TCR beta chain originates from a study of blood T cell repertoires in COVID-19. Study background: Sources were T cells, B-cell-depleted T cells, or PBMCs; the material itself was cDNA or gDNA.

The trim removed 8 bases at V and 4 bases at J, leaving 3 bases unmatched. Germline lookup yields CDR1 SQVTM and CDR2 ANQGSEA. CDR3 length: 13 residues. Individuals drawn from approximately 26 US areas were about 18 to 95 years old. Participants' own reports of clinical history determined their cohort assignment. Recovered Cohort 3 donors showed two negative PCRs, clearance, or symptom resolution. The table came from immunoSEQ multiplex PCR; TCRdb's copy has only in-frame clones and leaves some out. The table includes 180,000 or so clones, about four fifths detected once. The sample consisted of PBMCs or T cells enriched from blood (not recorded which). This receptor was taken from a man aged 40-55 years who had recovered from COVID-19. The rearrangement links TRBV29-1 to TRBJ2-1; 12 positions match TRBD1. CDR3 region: CSLGQGAYNEQFF. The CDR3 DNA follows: TGCAGCTTGGGACAGGGGGCTTACAATGAGCAGTTCTTC.